What follows are 27 T cell receptor beta chains derived from one specimen sequenced in a study of regulatory T cells in long-lasting Graves disease (dated by TCRdb to the early 2020s). The time point label of this sample denotes: newly diagnosed GD, antithyroid drugs for less than 3 months. For both TCR sequencing and RNA sequencing, RNA was extracted from PBMCs using TRIzol. The library relied on multiplex PCR. TCRdb names Illumina HiSeq 4000 as the instrument used. To build TCR beta libraries, CDR3 regions were amplified by Arm-PCR using iRepertoire HTBI primers. The raw public reads went through TCRdb reprocessing: fastp at Q25, MiXCR clone calling, in-frame beta chains kept. Each record represents a unique CDR3 protein, reported with the most common genes and DNA among its rows. The sample profile shows roughly 500,000 distinct CDR3 sequences; roughly 12% of them were found once. The top ten clonotypes cover 10% of the sample.

A further study also used this sample, focusing on T cells in Graves' hyperthyroidism and ophthalmopathy.

This specimen was peripheral blood mononuclear cells (PBMCs), taken at new diagnosis, from a patient treated with antithyroid drugs. The origin of the receptors is a man in his thirties or forties with Graves disease. Donor details come from another sample of the same person, matched by shared clones.

The table lists this clonotype with many counts. The J gene is TRBJ2-7, the V gene TRBV7-9; D not certain. The CDR3 consists of 15 residues. V lost 3 bases and J 1 base, leaving 13 bases between the germline ends. Germline V gives CDR1 SEHNR, CDR2 FQNEAQ (reference sequence). The CDR3 loop reads CASSFELVSSYEQYF. Written as DNA, the CDR3 is TGTGCCAGCAGCTTCGAGTTGGTATCTTCCTACGAGCAGTACTTC.

The chain has TRBV5-1 and TRBJ2-7; maybe TRBD1 (6 bases). The CDR3 is 20 residues long. Germline CDR1 and CDR2: SGHRS and YFSETQ. V was pared by 1 base and J by 3 bases, with 29 bases between. CDR3: CASSLSQRRRQAPPVYEQYF. The CDR3 DNA sequence: TGCGCCAGCAGCTTGTCCCAAAGGAGAAGACAGGCTCCACCGGTCTACGAGCAGTACTTC.

This clonotype has just a few counts. The J gene is TRBJ2-1, the V gene TRBV24-1; 11 positions match TRBD2. Germline V lookup: CDR1 KGHDR, CDR2 SFDVKD. V trimming: 4 bases; J trimming: 5 bases; junction bases outside the gene matches: 6. The CDR3 contains 16 residues. This chain's CDR3 is CATSDITSGSDNEQFF. The DNA of the CDR3 is TGTGCCACCAGTGACATCACTAGCGGGAGTGACAATGAGCAGTTCTTC.

This clonotype was observed many times. The V and J genes are TRBV10-3 and TRBJ1-1, with D possibly being TRBD1 (6 bases). V gave up 4 bases and J gave up 4 bases, with 13 bases separating them. The length of the CDR3 is 14 residues. The germline V gene has CDR1 ENHRY and CDR2 SYGVKD. The CDR3 is CAISVQGGGTEAFF. The CDR3 region has the DNA TGTGCCATCAGTGTTCAGGGAGGGGGCACTGAAGCTTTCTTT.

This clonotype has more than one count but fewer than ten. The chain joins TRBV5-4 to TRBJ2-3; D gene ambiguous. Trimming cost V 0 bases and J 4 bases, with 12 bases left between them. Germline values: CDR1 SGHNT, CDR2 YYREEE (reference sequence). The CDR3 is 15 residues long. The CDR3 DNA is TGTGCCAGCAGCTTGGGGGCAGCAGGTCCAGATACGCAGTATTTT. It yields the protein CASSLGAAGPDTQYF.

This clonotype turned up a few times. This chain connects TRBV28 to TRBJ1-4; weak D call: TRBD1 (5 bases). This CDR3 is built from 13 residues. V was shortened by 2 bases and J by 7 bases, with 8 bases between the two germline ends. Germline lookup yields CDR1 MDHEN and CDR2 SYDVKM. CDR3 sequence: CASSLGASEKLFF. As DNA, the CDR3 is TGTGCCAGCAGTTTAGGGGCTTCTGAAAAACTGTTTTTT.

This clonotype appeared many times. The chain recombines TRBV2 with TRBJ1-3; TRBD1 matches at 12 bases. After removal of 8 bases from V and 8 bases from J, the junction contained 4 bases not matched to a gene. The germline V gene has CDR1 SNHLY and CDR2 FYNNEI. The CDR3 is 13 amino acids. As DNA, the CDR3 is TGTGCCAGCGGGACAGGGGGCGCGGACACCATATATTTT. Its translation: CASGTGGADTIYF. The entire variable domain, with the rest obtained from reference TRBV2 and TRBJ1-3, is as follows: EPEVTQTPSHQVTQMGQEVILRCVPISNHLYFYWYRQILGQKVEFLVSFYNNEISEKSEIFDDQFSVERPDGSNFTLKIRSTKLEDSAMYFCASGTGGADTIYFGEGSWLTVV.

This clonotype was counted at least ten times. This chain links TRBV5-1 with TRBJ2-7; weak D call: TRBD2 (6 bases). The CDR3 contains 18 residues. From germline, CDR1 is SGHRS and CDR2 YFSETQ. Trimming took off 0 bases at V and 3 bases at J, with 22 bases between the two ends. CDR3 region: CASSLALQAIRGSYEQYF. CDR3 DNA sequence: TGCGCCAGCAGCTTGGCCTTGCAGGCCATACGGGGGAGCTACGAGCAGTACTTC.

This clonotype was seen ten or more times. V and J are TRBV19 and TRBJ2-5; D gene ambiguous. In germline, CDR1 is LNHDA, CDR2 SQIVND (reference sequence). Trimming pared 5 bases from V and 4 bases from J, leaving 11 bases between. The CDR3 length is 13 residues. The CDR3 DNA sequence: TGTGCCAGTAGTTTTGGAGTAGCAGAGACCCAGTACTTC. This gives the protein CASSFGVAETQYF.

Only a few counts were recorded for this clonotype. The CDR3 DNA is TGTGCCACCAGTGATGGGCGCAGGGGGCCTGGGGAGACCCAGTACTTC. Translated: CATSDGRRGPGETQYF. The J gene is TRBJ2-5, the V gene TRBV24-1; 8 nucleotides align to TRBD1. Per the germline V gene, CDR1 is KGHDR and CDR2 is SFDVKD. This CDR3 contains 16 residues. The V and J ends lost 3 bases and 5 bases, in that order; junction bases with no gene match: 10.

This clonotype was recorded at least ten times. This rearrangement joins TRBV7-9 to TRBJ2-7, with a tentative D call TRBD2 (5 bases). The CDR3 spans 15 residues. The germline gives CDR1 SEHNR, CDR2 FQNEAQ (reference sequence). Trimming took off 5 bases at V and 7 bases at J, with 21 bases between the two ends. The CDR3 loop reads CASSPPIATSGEQYF. Written as DNA, the CDR3 is TGTGCCAGCAGCCCCCCAATAGCCACCTCGGGGGAGCAGTACTTC.

Comments on this clonotype: This may arise from a read error, as a much more abundant clone is one base away. The conserved final phenylalanine or tryptophan is absent from the CDR3, which likely points to a read error. The chain combines TRBV20-1 with TRBJ2-7; D perhaps matches TRBD2 (5 bases). Trimming stripped 8 bases from V and 0 bases from J, with 8 bases between. The CDR3 has 11 residues. CDR1 DFQATT and CDR2 SNEGSKA come from the germline V gene (reference sequence). The CDR3 sequence is CSLTSSYEQYS. In nucleotides, the CDR3 is TGCAGTCTAACTAGCTCCTACGAGCAGTACTCC.

This clonotype occurred many times. The chain couples TRBV30 to TRBJ2-3, with D unresolved. The CDR3 extends over 14 amino acids. V lost 0 bases and J lost 5, with 12 bases in between. Germline loops: CDR1 GTSNPN, CDR2 SVGIG (reference sequence). CDR3 in amino acids: CAWSVEGAKDTQYF. CDR3 nucleotides: TGTGCCTGGAGTGTGGAAGGTGCAAAAGATACGCAGTATTTT.

Ten or more counts support this clonotype. The V gene is TRBV12-3 or TRBV12-4, the J gene TRBJ2-5; 7 nucleotides align to TRBD2. Germline trimming cut 5 bases from V and 4 bases from J; bases unmatched to any gene: 7. The length of the CDR3 is 14 residues. CDR3 loop: CASSPRGTTETQYF. CDR3 DNA: TGTGCCAGCAGTCCTCGAGGGACTACAGAGACCCAGTACTTC.

This clonotype was recorded at least ten times. The chain's CDR3 is CASSYTRDQGETQYF. The CDR3 region has the DNA TGTGCCAGCAGTTACACGAGGGACCAGGGAGAGACCCAGTACTTC. The chain employs TRBV6-5 and TRBJ2-1; D may match TRBD1 or TRBD2 (5 bases each). TRBJ2-5 matches the DNA end more closely, so the J call is doubtful. The CDR3 is 15 amino acids. Germline loops: CDR1 MNHEY, CDR2 SVGAGI.

A remark on this clonotype: This may be a read error, as it is one base from a much larger clone. The genes are TRBV28 and TRBJ2-5; D gene ambiguous. V lost 8 bases and J 7 bases, leaving 14 bases between the germline ends. Germline assignment: CDR1 MDHEN and CDR2 SYDVKM. This CDR3 comprises 12 residues. CDR3 coding DNA: TGTGCCAGCGCCAAGGGTGATCGGACCCAGTACTTC. Its protein product is CASAKGDRTQYF.

This clonotype was seen repeatedly, ten times or more. The chain employs TRBV27 and TRBJ1-5; the match to TRBD1 covers 8 bases. Germline V gene sequence: CDR1 MNHEY, CDR2 SMNVEV (reference sequence). V lost 6 bases and J lost 6; bases outside the gene matches: 7. This CDR3 contains 14 residues. In nucleotides, the CDR3 is TGTGCCAGCAGACAGGGACAGGTTGGTCAGCCCCAGCATTTT. Translation gives CASRQGQVGQPQHF.

This clonotype was seen at least ten times. The chain combines TRBV12-3 or TRBV12-4 with TRBJ2-7, with 9 bases matching TRBD1. The CDR3 is made up of 14 amino acids. V lost 5 bases, J lost 2 bases, and 4 bases stayed unmatched. CDR3: CASSETGGPYEQYF. The CDR3 nucleotides are TGTGCCAGCAGTGAGACAGGGGGACCCTACGAGCAGTACTTC.

The table lists this clonotype with many counts. The rearrangement joins TRBV7-9 to TRBJ2-7; 11 bases match TRBD2. The germline V gene encodes CDR1 SEHNR and CDR2 FQNEAQ (reference sequence). The CDR3 extends over 14 amino acids. The V segment lost 3 bases and the J segment 3 bases; nucleotides outside the gene matches: 1. The CDR3 bases are TGTGCCAGCAGCTTCCTAGCGGGAGGCTACGAGCAGTACTTC. Translation: CASSFLAGGYEQYF.

This clonotype has a handful of counts. The conserved phenylalanine or tryptophan normally closing the CDR3 is absent here, so this likely arose from a read error. This rearrangement joins TRBV5-1 to TRBJ1-1, with D possibly being TRBD1 (6 bases). V lost 2 bases and J lost 8, with 10 bases in between. The CDR3 is 12 residues long. Germline V gene sequence: CDR1 SGHRS, CDR2 YFSETQ. CDR3 amino acids: CASSFGGREAFS. The CDR3 bases are TGCGCCAGCAGCTTCGGGGGCCGGGAAGCTTTCTCT.

CDR3 residues: CASSPILAGETYEQYF. The CDR3 bases are TGTGCCAGCAGTCCTATTCTAGCGGGAGAAACCTACGAGCAGTACTTC. This chain links TRBV27 with TRBJ2-7, with TRBD2 identical over 10 bases. The CDR3 has 16 amino acids. Trimming took 5 bases from V and 2 from J; bases not matched to a gene: 9. Germline V gene data show CDR1 as MNHEY and CDR2 as SMNVEV (reference sequence).

V and J are TRBV28 and TRBJ2-6; D possibly matches TRBD1 or TRBD2 (5 bases each). The CDR3 contains 15 residues. The germline V and J ends were trimmed by 10 bases and 0 bases, with 13 bases remaining between them. Per the germline V gene, CDR1 is MDHEN and CDR2 is SYDVKM. The CDR3 bases are TGTGCCATCAAGGGACGGCTCTCTGGGGCCAACGTCCTGACTTTC. Its translation: CAIKGRLSGANVLTF.

The genes are TRBV30 and TRBJ1-2; 8 nucleotides line up with TRBD1. V shed 5 bases and J 6 bases; nucleotides not matched to a gene: 11. From germline, CDR1 is GTSNPN and CDR2 SVGIG (reference sequence). The CDR3 has 14 amino acids. CDR3 protein: CAWGGAGGKDGYTF. The CDR3 region has the DNA TGTGCCTGGGGGGGGGCAGGGGGCAAGGATGGCTACACCTTC.

To note about this clonotype: Germline and junction disagree at one end, which may indicate a read error. The CDR3 DNA reads as TGTGCCAGCAACCAAGACGTAACTTTTCTAGCGGGAGTTCTAACCGGGGAGCTGTTTTTT. Translating it yields CASNQDVTFLAGVLTGELFF. The chain joins TRBV14 to TRBJ2-2; TRBD2 matches at 10 bases. Germline CDR1 SGHDN, CDR2 FVKESK. CDR3 length: 20 residues.

The CDR3 here is CSVEAPGLHSYEQYF. In DNA, the CDR3 is TGCAGCGTTGAAGCGCCGGGACTACATTCCTACGAGCAGTACTTC. The chain carries TRBV29-1 and TRBJ2-7, with TRBD2 matching 7 bases. The germline CDR1 and CDR2 sequences are SQVTM and ANQGSEA. CDR3 length equals 15 residues. The V gene end was trimmed by 1 base and the J gene end by 1 base; junction bases not matched to a gene: 7.

This clonotype was picked up a small number of times. At one end, the junction sequence differs from germline, possibly due to a read error. The J gene is TRBJ2-3, the V gene TRBV27; D is possibly TRBD1 (5 bases). The CDR3 is 13 amino acids. Germline-derived CDR1 and CDR2 are MNHEY and SMNVEV (reference sequence). CDR3 protein: CASSLLPTGTQYF. CDR3 DNA: TGTGCCAGCAGTTTATTGCCTACAGGTACGCAGTATTTT.

This chain connects TRBV18 to TRBJ1-6; D is possibly TRBD1 (5 bases). Germline V gene sequence: CDR1 KGHSH, CDR2 LQKENI. The CDR3 contains 15 residues. V lost 1 base and J lost 5, with 9 bases in between. The CDR3 here is CASSPRQINNSPLHF. The CDR3, as DNA: TGTGCCAGCTCACCACGACAGATAAATAATTCACCCCTCCACTTT.